This T cell receptor (beta chain) was documented in a study of T cell responses to AZD1222 COVID-19 vaccine. In the study overall: Second doses were pooled across both intervals (about 4 or about 12 weeks).

The method was immunoSEQ multiplex PCR; TCRdb's version includes in-frame clones alone and lacks a portion of them. The sample consists of about 140,000 clones, around 90% of them appearing once. V was trimmed by 5 bases and J by 4 bases, leaving 15 bases between them. Germline V lookup: CDR1 SGHTA, CDR2 FQGNSA. CDR3 length: 15 residues. Study-level results: Samples come after the peak T cell response, not at day 14.

This clone was observed a single time. The antigen remains undetermined. The sequences come from peripheral blood, collected on day 0 of AZD1222 vaccination. The clonotype originates from an adult in good health. The chain carries TRBV7-2 and TRBJ1-5; TRBD1 is a possible D gene (5 bases). The DNA of the CDR3 is TGTGCCAGCAGCGCCAGTTCAGGGCCGAATCAGCCCCAGCATTTT. It encodes CASSASSGPNQPQHF.